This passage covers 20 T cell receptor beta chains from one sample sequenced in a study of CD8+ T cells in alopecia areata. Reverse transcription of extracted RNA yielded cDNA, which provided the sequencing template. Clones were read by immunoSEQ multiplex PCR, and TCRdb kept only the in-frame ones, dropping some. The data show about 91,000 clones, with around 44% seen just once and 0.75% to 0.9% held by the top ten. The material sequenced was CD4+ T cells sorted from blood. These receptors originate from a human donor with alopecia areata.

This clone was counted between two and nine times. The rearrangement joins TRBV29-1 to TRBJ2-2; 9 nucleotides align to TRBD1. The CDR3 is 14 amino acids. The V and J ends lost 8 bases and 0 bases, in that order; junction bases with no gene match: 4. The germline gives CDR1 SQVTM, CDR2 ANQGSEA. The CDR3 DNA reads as TGCAGCACCAGACAGGGGGCGAACACCGGGGAGCTGTTTTTT. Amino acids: CSTRQGANTGELFF.

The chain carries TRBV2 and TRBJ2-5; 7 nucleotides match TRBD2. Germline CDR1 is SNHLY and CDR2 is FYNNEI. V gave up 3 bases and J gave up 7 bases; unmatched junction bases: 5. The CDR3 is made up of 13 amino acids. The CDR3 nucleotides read TGTGCCAGCAGTGAGGAGCGGGGCAGGACCCAGTACTTC. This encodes CASSEERGRTQYF.

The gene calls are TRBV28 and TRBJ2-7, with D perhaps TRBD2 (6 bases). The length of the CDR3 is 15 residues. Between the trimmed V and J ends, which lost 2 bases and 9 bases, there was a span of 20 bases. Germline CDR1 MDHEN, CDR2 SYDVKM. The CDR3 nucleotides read TGTGCCAGCAGTTTAGTTAACGGGGGATCAGAGGGGCAGTACTTC. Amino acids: CASSLVNGGSEGQYF.

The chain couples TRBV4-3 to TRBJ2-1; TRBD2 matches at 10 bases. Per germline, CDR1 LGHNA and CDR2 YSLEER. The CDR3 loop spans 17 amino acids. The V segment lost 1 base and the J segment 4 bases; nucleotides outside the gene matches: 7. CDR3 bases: TGCGCCAGCAGCCAAGTCCTAGCGGGAGCTAATTACAATGAGCAGTTCTTC. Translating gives CASSQVLAGANYNEQFF.

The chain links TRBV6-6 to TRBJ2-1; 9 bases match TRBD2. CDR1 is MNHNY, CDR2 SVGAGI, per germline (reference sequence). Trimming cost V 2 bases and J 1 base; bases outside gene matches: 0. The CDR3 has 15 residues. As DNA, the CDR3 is TGTGCCAGCAGTTACCTAGCGGGATCCTACAATGAGCAGTTCTTC. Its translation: CASSYLAGSYNEQFF.

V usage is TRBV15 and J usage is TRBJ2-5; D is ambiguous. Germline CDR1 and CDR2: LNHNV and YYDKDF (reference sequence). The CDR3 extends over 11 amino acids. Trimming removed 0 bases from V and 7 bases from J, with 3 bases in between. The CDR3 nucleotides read TGTGCCACCAGCAGAGAGGGGACCCAGTACTTC. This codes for CATSREGTQYF.

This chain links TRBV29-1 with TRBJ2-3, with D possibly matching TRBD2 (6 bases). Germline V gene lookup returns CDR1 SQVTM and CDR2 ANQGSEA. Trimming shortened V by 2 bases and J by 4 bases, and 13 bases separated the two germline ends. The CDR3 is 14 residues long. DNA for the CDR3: TGCAGCGTTGAATCTCGGGGGAAACCAGATACGCAGTATTTT. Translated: CSVESRGKPDTQYF.

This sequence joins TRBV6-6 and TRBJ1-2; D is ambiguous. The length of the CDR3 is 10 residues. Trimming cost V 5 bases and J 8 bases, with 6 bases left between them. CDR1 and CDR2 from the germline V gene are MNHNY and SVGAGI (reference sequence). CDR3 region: CASSERGYTF. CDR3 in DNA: TGTGCCAGCAGTGAACGGGGCTACACCTTC.

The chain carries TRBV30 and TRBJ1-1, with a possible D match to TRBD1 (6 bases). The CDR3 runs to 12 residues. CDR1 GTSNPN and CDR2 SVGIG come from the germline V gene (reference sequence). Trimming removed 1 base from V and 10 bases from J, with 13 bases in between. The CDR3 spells CAWSDRTAGAFF. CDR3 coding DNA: TGTGCCTGGAGTGACAGGACAGCGGGAGCTTTCTTT. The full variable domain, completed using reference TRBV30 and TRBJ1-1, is SQTIHQWPATLVQPVGSPLSLECTVEGTSNPNLYWYRQAAGRGLQLLFYSVGIGQISSEVPQNLSASRPQDRQFILSSKKLLLSDSGFYLCAWSDRTAGAFFGQGTRLTVV.

The chain's CDR3 is CSVEGDHEQYF. The DNA of the CDR3 is TGCAGCGTTGAAGGGGACCACGAGCAGTACTTC. The chain employs TRBV29-1 and TRBJ2-7; the D call may be TRBD1 or TRBD2 (5 bases each). Looked up from germline, CDR1 is SQVTM and CDR2 is ANQGSEA. The V end was cut by 1 base, the J end by 5 bases, with 6 bases between. The CDR3 sequence is 11 residues long.

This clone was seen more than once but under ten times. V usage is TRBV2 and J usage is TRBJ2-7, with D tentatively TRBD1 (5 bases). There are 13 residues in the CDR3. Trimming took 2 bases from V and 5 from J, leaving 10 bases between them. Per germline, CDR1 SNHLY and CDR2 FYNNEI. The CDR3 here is CASSEQGSNEQYF. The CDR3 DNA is TGTGCCAGCAGTGAACAGGGATCAAACGAGCAGTACTTC.

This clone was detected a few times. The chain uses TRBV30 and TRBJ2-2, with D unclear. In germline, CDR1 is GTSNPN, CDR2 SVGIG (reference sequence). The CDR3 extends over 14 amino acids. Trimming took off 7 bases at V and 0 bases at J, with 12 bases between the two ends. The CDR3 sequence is CAYERTANTGELFF. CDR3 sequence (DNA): TGTGCCTACGAGAGGACGGCGAACACCGGGGAGCTGTTTTTT.

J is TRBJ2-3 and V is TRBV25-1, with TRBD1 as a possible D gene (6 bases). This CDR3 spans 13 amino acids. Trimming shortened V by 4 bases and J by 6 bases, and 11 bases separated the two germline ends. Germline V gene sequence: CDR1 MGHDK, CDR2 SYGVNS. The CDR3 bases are TGTGCCAGCAGTGCTCAGGGGCCCGATACGCAGTATTTT. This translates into CASSAQGPDTQYF.

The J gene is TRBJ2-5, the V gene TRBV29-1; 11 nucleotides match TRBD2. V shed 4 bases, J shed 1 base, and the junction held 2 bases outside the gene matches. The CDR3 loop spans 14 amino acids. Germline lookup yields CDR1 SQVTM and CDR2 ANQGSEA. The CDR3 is CSVATSGAQETQYF. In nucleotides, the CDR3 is TGCAGCGTTGCGACTAGCGGGGCCCAAGAGACCCAGTACTTC.

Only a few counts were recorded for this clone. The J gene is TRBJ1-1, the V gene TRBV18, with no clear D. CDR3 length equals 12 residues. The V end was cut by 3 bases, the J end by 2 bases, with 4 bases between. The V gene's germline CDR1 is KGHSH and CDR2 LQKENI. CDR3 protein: CASSPRNTEAFF. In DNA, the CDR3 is TGTGCCAGCTCACCCCGTAACACTGAAGCTTTCTTT.

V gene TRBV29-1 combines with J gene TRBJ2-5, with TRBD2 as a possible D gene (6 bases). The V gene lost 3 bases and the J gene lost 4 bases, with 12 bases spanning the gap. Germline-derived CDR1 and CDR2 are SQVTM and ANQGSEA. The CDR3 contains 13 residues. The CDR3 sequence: CSVEVSGVETQYF. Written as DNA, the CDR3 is TGCAGCGTTGAGGTTTCGGGGGTAGAGACCCAGTACTTC.

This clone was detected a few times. The CDR3 sequence is CAYTPQSGQPQHF. The CDR3 DNA reads TGTGCCTACACCCCACAGAGCGGGCAGCCCCAGCATTTT. The rearrangement joins TRBV30 to TRBJ1-5; D not resolved. This CDR3 comprises 13 residues. Looked up from germline, CDR1 is GTSNPN and CDR2 is SVGIG (reference sequence). V dropped 7 bases and J dropped 7 bases, with 17 bases sitting between them.

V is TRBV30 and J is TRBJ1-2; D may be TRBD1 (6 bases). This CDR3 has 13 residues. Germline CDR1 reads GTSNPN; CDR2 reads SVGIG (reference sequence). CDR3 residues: CATGQGPAYGYTF. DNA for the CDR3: TGTGCTACGGGTCAGGGGCCAGCCTATGGCTACACCTTC.

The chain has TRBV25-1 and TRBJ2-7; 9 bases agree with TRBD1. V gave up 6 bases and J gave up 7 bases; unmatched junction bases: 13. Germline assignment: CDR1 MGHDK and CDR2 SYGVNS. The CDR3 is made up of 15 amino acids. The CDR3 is CASRAGTGIFFEQYF. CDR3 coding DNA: TGTGCCAGCAGGGCCGGGACAGGGATCTTTTTTGAGCAGTACTTC.

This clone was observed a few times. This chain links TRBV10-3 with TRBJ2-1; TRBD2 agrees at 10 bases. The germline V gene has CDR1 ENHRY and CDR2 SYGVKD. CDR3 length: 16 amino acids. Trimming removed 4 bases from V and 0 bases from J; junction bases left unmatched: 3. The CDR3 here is CAISATSGDSYNEQFF. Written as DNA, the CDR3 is TGTGCCATCAGTGCTACTAGCGGGGACTCCTACAATGAGCAGTTCTTC.